Following are 7 T cell receptor beta chains from one sample sequenced in a study of shared clonotypes between healthy human individuals. The data were produced by immunoSEQ multiplex PCR, yet TCRdb's version contains in-frame clones alone and is incomplete. The table has some 2.1 million clones, 85% to 95% seen once. Sequenced material: naive CD4+ T cells sorted from blood. Subset reported: CD45RA+ positively selected. Every receptor here comes from a man in his late teens or twenties in good health.

Concerning this clone: This sample also contains other DNA sequences that code for the same CDR3. The chain has TRBV7-2 and TRBJ1-4, with unresolved D. Deletions cut 5 bases from V and 0 bases from J, with 4 bases between. Germline V gene sequence: CDR1 SGHTA, CDR2 FQGNSA. The CDR3 contains 13 residues. In nucleotides, the CDR3 is TGTGCCAGCAGCCTATCAACTAATGAAAAACTGTTTTTT. Translation gives CASSLSTNEKLFF.

J is TRBJ1-2 and V is TRBV28; D gene uncertain. Germline lookup yields CDR1 MDHEN and CDR2 SYDVKM. V was pared by 2 bases and J by 2 bases, with 12 bases between. The CDR3 consists of 15 residues. CDR3 DNA: TGTGCCAGCAGTTTAGGGTCAGGAATGAACTATGGCTACACCTTC. Encoded protein: CASSLGSGMNYGYTF.

The rearrangement links TRBV7-9 to TRBJ1-1; the D is unclear. The V and J ends lost 1 base and 1 base respectively, with 10 bases between them. Germline V gives CDR1 SEHNR, CDR2 FQNEAQ (reference sequence). The CDR3 consists of 15 residues. This CDR3 is CASSLVLSQNTEAFF. The CDR3 coding sequence is TGTGCCAGCAGCTTAGTCCTCTCCCAGAACACTGAAGCTTTCTTT.

The V and J genes are TRBV29-1 and TRBJ1-1; D unresolved. This CDR3 comprises 14 residues. V shed 4 bases and J shed 5 bases, with 17 bases lying between them. Germline loops: CDR1 SQVTM, CDR2 ANQGSEA. CDR3: CSVGLGGRATEAFF. CDR3 DNA sequence: TGCAGCGTTGGATTGGGAGGGAGGGCGACTGAAGCTTTCTTT.

The chain is built from TRBV7-9 and TRBJ2-3, with TRBD2 identical over 10 bases. The CDR3 runs to 15 residues. Germline values: CDR1 SEHNR, CDR2 FQNEAQ (reference sequence). Trimming took 7 bases from V and 1 from J; bases not matched to a gene: 5. The DNA of the CDR3 is TGTGCCAGCACCCCTGGGACTAGCGGCACAGATACGCAGTATTTT. Translated, it gives CASTPGTSGTDTQYF.

The chain carries TRBV5-6 and TRBJ2-3; D ambiguous. The ends were cut back, 4 bases at V and 0 bases at J, with 12 bases in the middle. The CDR3 has 15 amino acids. Germline assignment: CDR1 SGHDT and CDR2 YYEEEE. The CDR3 region has the DNA TGTGCCAGCAGCAGCACACATTCTAGCACAGATACGCAGTATTTT. It translates to CASSSTHSSTDTQYF.

The J gene is TRBJ2-1, the V gene TRBV11-2, with TRBD1 identical over 8 bases. J lost 4 bases, V lost 3 bases, and 8 bases had no gene match. The CDR3 runs to 16 residues. Germline CDR1 and CDR2: SGHAT and FQNNGV. CDR3 loop: CASSFSGGPMYNEQFF. Written as DNA, the CDR3 is TGTGCCAGCAGCTTTTCAGGGGGCCCTATGTACAATGAGCAGTTCTTC.